These T cell receptor beta chains were read from a single sample in a study of T cell clonotyping in hematopoietic cell transplantation. Measured with immunoSEQ multiplex PCR; TCRdb has only the in-frame clones, and not every one. The sample contains some 10,000 clones, less than 55% of which appear only once. The sample consisted of PBMCs, taken 30 days after allogeneic stem cell transplant. These TCRs come from a male patient aged 50 or older who had an allogeneic stem cell transplant from an unrelated donor, so the T cells may come from the graft donor. Some clones in this sample may be carry-over from other donors' samples. The CDR3 runs from the conserved cysteine through the conserved F or W. The order of the fields is D gene, clone size, V gene, J gene, CDR3 protein, CDR3 DNA. The D gene is left open where the match is weak. Size values are once, few and many counts, or a class for expanded clones, and some rows have none.

.	.	TRBV30	TRBJ2-1	CACLKLARGHEQFF	TGTGCCTGTCTAAAACTAGCTAGGGGGCATGAGCAGTTCTTC
.	.	TRBV5-4	TRBJ1-1	CASAPWGPTEAFF	TGTGCCAGCGCCCCCTGGGGTCCCACTGAAGCTTTCTTT
.	.	TRBV4-3	TRBJ2-7	CASSQYSPGPSYEQYF	TGCGCCAGCAGCCAATACTCTCCGGGACCCTCCTACGAGCAGTACTTC
.	.	TRBV28	TRBJ1-1	CASSPTGSWTEAFF	TGTGCCAGCAGTCCCACAGGGAGTTGGACTGAAGCTTTCTTT
.	.	TRBV6-1	TRBJ2-6	CASSVSSGANVLTF	TGTGCCAGCAGTGTTAGCTCTGGGGCCAACGTCCTGACTTTC
TRBD2	.	TRBV25-1	TRBJ2-7	CASSGTRGYEQYF	TGTGCCAGCAGCGGGACTAGGGGCTACGAGCAGTACTTC
.	few	TRBV6-5	TRBJ2-7	CASSYGGTYEQYF	TGTGCCAGCAGTTACGGAGGTACCTACGAGCAGTACTTC
TRBD1	few	TRBV19	TRBJ1-2	CASSIEVTGQTYGYTF	TGTGCCAGTAGTATAGAAGTAACGGGACAGACCTATGGCTACACCTTC
.	few	TRBV25-1	TRBJ2-2	CASISGSNTGELFF	TGTGCCAGCATAAGTGGCTCGAACACCGGGGAGCTGTTTTTT
.	few	TRBV7-3	TRBJ1-2	CASSPGTGGYTF	TGTGCCAGCAGCCCGGGGACGGGTGGCTACACCTTC
TRBD2	.	TRBV6-6	TRBJ2-7	CASSSGTSGAPYEQYF	TGTGCCAGCAGCTCCGGGACTAGCGGGGCCCCCTACGAGCAGTACTTC
.	.	TRBV4-3	TRBJ2-3	CASSHRGTDTQYF	TGCGCCAGCAGCCATAGGGGCACAGATACGCAGTATTTT
.	few	TRBV27	TRBJ1-1	CASSYTTDLNTEAFF	TGTGCCAGCAGTTACACGACAGACCTGAACACTGAAGCTTTCTTT
TRBD2	once	TRBV9	TRBJ2-1	CASSVGSLAELNEQFF	TGTGCCAGCAGCGTAGGTAGTCTAGCGGAACTAAATGAGCAGTTCTTC
.	.	TRBV7-9	TRBJ2-7	CASSLPQGHSSEQYF	TGTGCCAGCAGCTTACCCCAGGGACATAGCTCCGAGCAGTACTTC
TRBD1	.	TRBV19	TRBJ1-1	CASSIQGPTEAFF	TGTGCCAGTAGCATACAGGGGCCCACTGAAGCTTTCTTT
TRBD2	.	TRBV25-1	TRBJ2-7	CASRTGGGLYEQYF	TGTGCCAGCAGGACAGGCGGGGGGCTCTACGAGCAGTACTTC
TRBD1	few	TRBV4-1	TRBJ1-5	CASSQEGGGQPQHF	TGCGCCAGCAGCCAAGAAGGGGGCGGTCAGCCCCAGCATTTT
.	few	TRBV6-1	TRBJ2-7	CASSERGGLLISYEQYF	TGTGCCAGCAGTGAACGAGGGGGGCTGCTGATCTCCTACGAGCAGTACTTC
.	medium-sized	TRBV4-3	TRBJ1-3	CASSPSGRISGNTIYF	TGCGCCAGCAGCCCCTCGGGGCGGATCTCTGGAAACACCATATATTTT
TRBD2	.	TRBV5-1	TRBJ2-5	CASSPAGGTTQETQYF	TGCGCCAGCAGCCCAGCGGGAGGGACGACCCAAGAGACCCAGTACTTC
TRBD2	.	TRBV4-1	TRBJ2-1	CASSHYLAGNNEQFF	TGCGCCAGCAGCCATTATCTAGCGGGGAACAATGAGCAGTTCTTC
.	.	TRBV30	TRBJ1-5	CAWSVKTPSNQPQHF	TGTGCCTGGAGTGTAAAGACACCGAGCAATCAGCCCCAGCATTTT
.	.	TRBV7-3	TRBJ2-5	CASSLAGAPRETQYF	TGTGCCAGCAGCTTAGCAGGGGCGCCCCGGGAGACCCAGTACTTC
.	.	TRBV4-3	TRBJ1-2	CASSQDGSRGIEGYTF	TGCGCCAGCAGCCAAGATGGGTCTCGGGGAATTGAAGGCTACACCTTC
.	.	TRBV5-1	TRBJ2-5	CASSPGQRETQYF	TGCGCCAGCAGCCCGGGACAACGGGAGACCCAGTACTTC
.	.	TRBV4-2	TRBJ1-1	CASSQDPGHTEAFF	TGTGCCAGCAGCCAAGACCCAGGTCACACTGAAGCTTTCTTT
.	.	TRBV28	TRBJ2-1	CASSFGGRYNEQFF	TGTGCCAGCAGTTTTGGGGGTAGGTACAATGAGCAGTTCTTC
TRBD2	.	TRBV14	TRBJ2-1	CASRASGRFEQFF	TGTGCCAGCAGGGCTAGCGGGAGGTTCGAGCAGTTCTTC
.	.	TRBV6-5	TRBJ1-5	CASSGSNQPQHF	TGTGCCAGCAGTGGAAGTAATCAGCCCCAGCATTTT
TRBD1	.	TRBV5-1	TRBJ1-1	CASTPQGMNTEAFF	TGCGCCAGCACTCCACAGGGGATGAACACTGAAGCTTTCTTT
.	.	TRBV30	TRBJ1-2	CAWAAGQGGYTF	TGTGCCTGGGCGGCAGGGCAAGGTGGCTACACCTTC